These 23 T cell receptor beta chains share one sample of origin, sequenced in a study of T cell responses to AZD1222 COVID-19 vaccine. Clones were sequenced by immunoSEQ multiplex PCR, and TCRdb holds only the in-frame ones, with some missing. The sample records 130,000 or so clones, approximately 91% being singletons. The input for sequencing was peripheral blood, taken on day 0 of AZD1222 vaccination. These receptors came from an adult in good health.

This clone was seen only a few times. The chain joins TRBV7-8 to TRBJ1-6; no definite D call. Germline CDR1 and CDR2: SGHVS and FQNEAQ. This CDR3 has 16 amino acids. V lost 0 bases and J lost 9, with 15 bases in between. The CDR3 region is CASSLAHKVQSSPLHF. The CDR3 region has the DNA TGTGCCAGCAGCTTAGCGCATAAGGTCCAGAGTTCACCCCTCCACTTT.

This rearrangement joins TRBV15 to TRBJ1-4; D is possibly TRBD1 (5 bases). Germline assignment: CDR1 LNHNV and CDR2 YYDKDF (reference sequence). The V end was cut by 1 base, the J end by 0 bases, with 6 bases between. The CDR3 loop spans 15 amino acids. The DNA for the CDR3 is TGTGCCACCAGCAGAGCGGGGCCAACTAATGAAAAACTGTTTTTT. Translated: CATSRAGPTNEKLFF.

This clone has more than one count but fewer than ten. The rearrangement joins TRBV29-1 to TRBJ1-2; D gene uncertain. CDR3 length equals 14 residues. Per germline, CDR1 SQVTM and CDR2 ANQGSEA. The V gene lost 0 bases and the J gene lost 2 bases, with 10 bases spanning the gap. In DNA form, the CDR3 reads TGCAGCGTTGAAGATCCTCCCGGGAACTATGGCTACACCTTC. Its protein is CSVEDPPGNYGYTF.

The chain joins TRBV7-8 to TRBJ1-2, with 7 bases aligning to TRBD1. After removal of 5 bases from V and 4 bases from J, the junction contained 7 bases not matched to a gene. The CDR3 is 14 residues long. Germline V gene data show CDR1 as SGHVS and CDR2 as FQNEAQ. CDR3 residues: CASSLRGQLYGYTF. In DNA form, the CDR3 reads TGTGCCAGCAGCCTTAGGGGACAGCTCTATGGCTACACCTTC.

The rearrangement uses TRBV6-2 or TRBV6-3 and TRBJ1-6; no firm D call. CDR3 size: 14 residues. The germline V and J ends were trimmed by 2 bases and 9 bases, with 11 bases remaining between them. CDR1 is MNHEY and CDR2 is SVGEGT in the germline V gene. The CDR3 protein is CASSYPRYGSPLHF. The CDR3 DNA follows: TGTGCCAGCAGTTACCCCAGATACGGTTCACCCCTCCACTTT.

V is TRBV14 and J is TRBJ2-5; D is possibly TRBD2 (6 bases). Germline loops: CDR1 SGHDN, CDR2 FVKESK. Trimming removed 3 bases from V and 5 bases from J, with 34 bases in between. The CDR3 has 21 residues. The CDR3 loop is CASSQVPGLQRGSGFVETQYF. In DNA, the CDR3 is TGTGCCAGCAGCCAGGTCCCGGGACTCCAGCGAGGTAGCGGTTTTGTGGAGACCCAGTACTTC.

The chain links TRBV19 to TRBJ2-7; a possible D gene is TRBD1 (6 bases). The CDR3 extends over 13 amino acids. CDR1 is LNHDA, CDR2 SQIVND, per germline (reference sequence). Trimming cost V 4 bases and J 4 bases, with 11 bases left between them. CDR3 nucleotide sequence: TGTGCCAGTAGTAGAGGACAGAGGTACGAGCAGTACTTC. Translated: CASSRGQRYEQYF. The complete variable domain, with remaining parts taken from reference TRBV19 and TRBJ2-7, reads DGGITQSPKYLFRKEGQNVTLSCEQNLNHDAMYWYRQDPGQGLRLIYYSQIVNDFQKGDIAEGYSVSREKKESFPLTVTSAQKNPTAFYLCASSRGQRYEQYFGPGTRLTVT.

The chain has TRBV30 and TRBJ1-5, with D perhaps TRBD1 (5 bases). The CDR3 runs 13 residues. CDR1 is GTSNPN and CDR2 is SVGIG in the germline V gene (reference sequence). V lost 0 bases, J lost 7 bases, and 10 bases lay in between. The CDR3 region is CAWSVGEGQPQHF. In nucleotides, the CDR3 is TGTGCCTGGAGTGTGGGGGAAGGGCAGCCCCAGCATTTT.

This sequence joins TRBV24-1 and TRBJ1-5; tentatively, D is TRBD1 (5 bases). CDR1 is KGHDR and CDR2 is SFDVKD in the germline V gene. CDR3 length equals 16 residues. The V and J ends lost 3 bases and 5 bases respectively, with 16 bases between them. The chain's CDR3 is CATSDPIRDGYQPQHF. CDR3 nucleotide sequence: TGTGCCACCAGTGATCCTATACGGGACGGCTATCAGCCCCAGCATTTT.

The chain couples TRBV6-5 to TRBJ1-1, with a weak D call TRBD1 (6 bases). V gave up 4 bases and J gave up 2 bases, with 17 bases separating them. This CDR3 contains 16 residues. CDR1 and CDR2 (germline): MNHEY, SVGAGI. CDR3 loop: CASSSPQQGDNTEAFF. CDR3 nucleotides: TGTGCCAGCAGTTCGCCACAACAGGGCGACAACACTGAAGCTTTCTTT.

The chain recombines TRBV19 with TRBJ1-6; possibly TRBD1 for D (5 bases). CDR1 and CDR2 from the germline V gene are LNHDA and SQIVND (reference sequence). The CDR3 runs to 16 residues. Trimming stripped 0 bases from V and 10 bases from J, with 16 bases between. CDR3 sequence (DNA): TGTGCCAGTAGTATAGATACCGGGACGCCAAGATCACCCCTCCACTTT. Translation gives CASSIDTGTPRSPLHF. Looking up the rest from reference TRBV19 and TRBJ1-6 gives the full variable domain: DGGITQSPKYLFRKEGQNVTLSCEQNLNHDAMYWYRQDPGQGLRLIYYSQIVNDFQKGDIAEGYSVSREKKESFPLTVTSAQKNPTAFYLCASSIDTGTPRSPLHFGNGTRLTVT.

A word on this clone: One junction end disagrees with the germline gene, perhaps due to a read error. The chain is built from TRBV5-6 and TRBJ2-7; D is perhaps TRBD2 (5 bases). Germline CDR1 reads SGHDT; CDR2 reads YYEEEE. The length of the CDR3 is 12 residues. The CDR3, as DNA: TGTGCCAGCAGCCTGGAGGCTAGGTGGCCAATATTC. Protein: CASSLEARWPIF.

This clone was picked up one time. V gene TRBV5-1 combines with J gene TRBJ1-2; perhaps TRBD1 as D (5 bases). The CDR3 consists of 14 residues. Germline V gives CDR1 SGHRS, CDR2 YFSETQ. Trimming removed 0 bases at V and 2 bases at J, with 8 bases between. CDR3 DNA: TGCGCCAGCAGCTTGGCGGGGCCGAACTATGGCTACACCTTC. Its protein product is CASSLAGPNYGYTF.

The V call is TRBV28, the J call TRBJ1-1, with 7 bases aligning to TRBD1. From germline, CDR1 is MDHEN and CDR2 SYDVKM. The CDR3 loop spans 18 amino acids. The ends lost 7 bases at V and 2 bases at J; junction bases unmatched: 19. CDR3 residues: CASTTGFHRGRANTEAFF. CDR3 DNA sequence: TGTGCCAGCACCACGGGGTTCCACAGGGGCAGGGCTAACACTGAAGCTTTCTTT. The full variable domain, its missing parts supplied by reference TRBV28 and TRBJ1-1, is DVKVTQSSRYLVKRTGEKVFLECVQDMDHENMFWYRQDPGLGLRLIYFSYDVKMKEKGDIPEGYSVSREKKERFSLILESASTNQTSMYLCASTTGFHRGRANTEAFFGQGTRLTVV.

V is TRBV7-9 and J is TRBJ1-5, with TRBD1 identical over 8 bases. Germline trimming cut 4 bases from V and 7 bases from J; bases unmatched to any gene: 9. The CDR3 contains 15 residues. Germline V CDR1 and CDR2: SEHNR, FQNEAQ (reference sequence). The CDR3 DNA reads as TGTGCCAGCAGCTCCCAGACAGGGGTCGGCCAGCCCCAGCATTTT. Protein sequence: CASSSQTGVGQPQHF.

The V gene is TRBV28, the J gene TRBJ2-1, with 9 bases lining up with TRBD2. The V gene's germline CDR1 is MDHEN and CDR2 SYDVKM. V dropped 2 bases and J dropped 4; count of bases not matched to a gene: 0. This CDR3 region has 14 residues. The chain's CDR3 is CASSLTSGYNEQFF. In nucleotides, the CDR3 is TGTGCCAGCAGTTTAACTAGCGGGTACAATGAGCAGTTCTTC.

The CDR3 DNA reads TGTGCCAGTAGTATCTCCCCAGGGTCGGTGGCCCTCCACTTT. Translated: CASSISPGSVALHF. This chain uses TRBV19 with TRBJ1-6; TRBD1 might be the D (5 bases). V lost 3 bases, J lost 14 bases, and 17 bases lay in between. The V gene's germline CDR1 is LNHDA and CDR2 SQIVND (reference sequence). This CDR3 comprises 14 residues.

The rearrangement links TRBV3-1 (or the pseudogene TRBV3-2) to TRBJ1-5; no definite D call. V lost 0 bases to trimming and J lost 3 bases, with 15 bases between them. Germline CDR1 is LGHDT and CDR2 is YNNKEL (reference sequence). The CDR3 totals 17 residues. CDR3 region: CASSQDRVTGFNQPQHF. DNA of the CDR3: TGTGCCAGCAGCCAAGATAGGGTTACGGGATTCAATCAGCCCCAGCATTTT.

This rearrangement joins TRBV5-5 to TRBJ2-3; D may be TRBD1 (7 bases). The germline gives CDR1 SGHKS, CDR2 YYEKEE (reference sequence). This CDR3 is built from 14 residues. Trimming shortened V by 0 bases and J by 7 bases, and 12 bases separated the two germline ends. CDR3 coding DNA: TGTGCCAGCAGCTTGGCGTCAGGGGGGAATACGCAGTATTTT. This sequence encodes CASSLASGGNTQYF.

The V and J genes are TRBV9 and TRBJ2-1; the D gene is possibly TRBD1 (6 bases). CDR3 length: 15 amino acids. Germline V gene sequence: CDR1 SGDLS, CDR2 YYNGEE. The V gene lost 4 bases and the J gene lost 4 bases, with 15 bases spanning the gap. The CDR3 is CASSSQQGFYNEQFF. The CDR3 DNA follows: TGTGCCAGCAGCTCCCAACAGGGATTTTACAATGAGCAGTTCTTC.

J is TRBJ1-2 and V is TRBV7-2; D uncertain. The CDR3 length is 16 residues. Trimming took 6 bases from V and 8 from J, leaving 25 bases between them. From germline, CDR1 is SGHTA and CDR2 FQGNSA. CDR3 DNA sequence: TGTGCCAGCAGTTTATCCAAACCGGACGGATTAAGGGGCTACACCTTC. Translated, it gives CASSLSKPDGLRGYTF.

This sequence joins TRBV10-3 and TRBJ2-7, with D possibly matching TRBD1 (5 bases). Germline assignment: CDR1 ENHRY and CDR2 SYGVKD. The CDR3 has 12 amino acids. The germline V and J ends were trimmed by 6 bases and 5 bases, with 11 bases remaining between them. The CDR3 sequence is CAISNQGHEQYF. Written as DNA, the CDR3 is TGTGCCATCAGCAACCAGGGCCACGAGCAGTACTTC.

V is TRBV12-5 and J is TRBJ1-1, with D uncertain. The CDR3 spans 14 residues. From germline, CDR1 is LGHNT and CDR2 FRNRAP. V lost 6 bases, J lost 1 base, and 12 bases lay in between. The CDR3 here is CASGPARANTEAFF. CDR3 nucleotides: TGTGCTAGTGGCCCTGCTAGGGCGAACACTGAAGCTTTCTTT.